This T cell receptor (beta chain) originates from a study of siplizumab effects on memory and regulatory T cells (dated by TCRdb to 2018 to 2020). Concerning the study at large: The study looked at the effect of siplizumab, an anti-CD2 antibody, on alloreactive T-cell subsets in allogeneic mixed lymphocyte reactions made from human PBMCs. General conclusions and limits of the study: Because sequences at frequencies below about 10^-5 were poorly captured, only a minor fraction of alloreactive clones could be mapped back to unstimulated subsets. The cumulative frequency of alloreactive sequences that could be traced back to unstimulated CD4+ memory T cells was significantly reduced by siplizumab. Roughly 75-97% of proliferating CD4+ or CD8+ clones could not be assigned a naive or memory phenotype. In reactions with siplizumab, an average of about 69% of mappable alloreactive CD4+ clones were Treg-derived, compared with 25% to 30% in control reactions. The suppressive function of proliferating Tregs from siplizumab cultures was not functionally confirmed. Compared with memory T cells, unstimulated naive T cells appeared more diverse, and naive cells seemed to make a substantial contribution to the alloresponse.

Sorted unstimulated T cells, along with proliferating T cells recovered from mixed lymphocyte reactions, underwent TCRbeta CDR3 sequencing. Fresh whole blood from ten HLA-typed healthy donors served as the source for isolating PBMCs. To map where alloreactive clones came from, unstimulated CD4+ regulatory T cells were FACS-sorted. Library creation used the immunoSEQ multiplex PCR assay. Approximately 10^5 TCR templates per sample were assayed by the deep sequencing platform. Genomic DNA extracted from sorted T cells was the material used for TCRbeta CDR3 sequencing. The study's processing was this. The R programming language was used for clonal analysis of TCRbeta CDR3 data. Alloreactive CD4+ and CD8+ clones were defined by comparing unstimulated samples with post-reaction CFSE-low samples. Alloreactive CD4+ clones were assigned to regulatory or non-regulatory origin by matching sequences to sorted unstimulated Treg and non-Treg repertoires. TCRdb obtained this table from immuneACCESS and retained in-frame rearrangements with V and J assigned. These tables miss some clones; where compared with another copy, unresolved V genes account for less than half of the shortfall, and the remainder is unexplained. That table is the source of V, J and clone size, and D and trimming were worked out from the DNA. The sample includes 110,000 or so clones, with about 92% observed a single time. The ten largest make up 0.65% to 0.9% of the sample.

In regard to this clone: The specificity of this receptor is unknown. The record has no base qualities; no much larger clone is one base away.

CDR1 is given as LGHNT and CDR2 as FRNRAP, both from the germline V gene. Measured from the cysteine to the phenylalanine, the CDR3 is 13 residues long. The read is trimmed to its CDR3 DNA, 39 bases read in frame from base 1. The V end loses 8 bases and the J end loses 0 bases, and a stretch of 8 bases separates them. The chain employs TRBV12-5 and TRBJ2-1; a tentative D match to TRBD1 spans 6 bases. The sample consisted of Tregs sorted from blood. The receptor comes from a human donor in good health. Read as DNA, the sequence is TGTGCTAGTTGGGGGCCCTCCTACAATGAGCAGTTCTTC. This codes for CASWGPSYNEQFF.